These 13 T cell receptor beta chains were all obtained from the same sample, sequenced in a study of blood T cell repertoires in COVID-19. The repertoire was sequenced with immunoSEQ multiplex PCR; TCRdb's copy has only in-frame clones and lacks some. This table has about 84,000 clones, around three quarters appearing once. The sequencing input was peripheral blood. Receptors were obtained from a man over 45 with active or convalescent COVID-19.

This chain joins TRBV19 and TRBJ2-3; D ambiguous. The CDR3 has 14 amino acids. Germline values: CDR1 LNHDA, CDR2 SQIVND (reference sequence). The germline V and J ends were trimmed by 5 bases and 2 bases, with 11 bases remaining between them. Here the CDR3 DNA reads TGTGCCAGTAGTTCCCCTGGGCACACAGATACGCAGTATTTT. It encodes CASSSPGHTDTQYF.

The chain uses TRBV7-2 and TRBJ2-4, with 11 bases lining up with TRBD2. The V and J ends lost 4 bases and 7 bases, in that order; junction bases with no gene match: 9. There are 16 residues in the CDR3. Germline V gives CDR1 SGHTA, CDR2 FQGNSA. CDR3 sequence (DNA): TGTGCCAGCAGCTATGGTAGCGGGGGGGCTAAGAACATTCAGTACTTC. Its translation is CASSYGSGGAKNIQYF.

The V gene is TRBV3-1 (or the pseudogene TRBV3-2), the J gene TRBJ2-5; 7 bases fit TRBD2. The CDR3 covers 15 residues. V trimming: 3 bases; J trimming: 2 bases; junction bases outside the gene matches: 6. Germline CDR1 LGHDT, CDR2 YNNKEL (reference sequence). This chain's CDR3 is CASSHPLAAQETQYF. As DNA, the CDR3 is TGTGCCAGCAGCCATCCCCTAGCGGCTCAAGAGACCCAGTACTTC.

V and J are TRBV10-3 and TRBJ2-7; 9 positions agree with TRBD1. This CDR3 is 15 amino acids long. Germline CDR1 reads ENHRY; CDR2 reads SYGVKD. Trimming removed 5 bases from V and 3 bases from J; junction bases left unmatched: 8. CDR3 DNA: TGTGCCATCAGTTCACAGGGGGCGCGTTACTACGAGCAGTACTTC. Its protein product is CAISSQGARYYEQYF.

The chain carries TRBV19 and TRBJ2-5; TRBD1 matches 8 bases. The ends lost 5 bases at V and 4 bases at J; junction bases unmatched: 12. Germline V gives CDR1 LNHDA, CDR2 SQIVND (reference sequence). The CDR3 extends over 16 amino acids. The CDR3 region is CASSAGGTQRGETQYF. The CDR3 nucleotides read TGTGCCAGTAGTGCAGGGGGCACCCAAAGGGGAGAGACCCAGTACTTC. The whole variable domain, filled in from reference TRBV19 and TRBJ2-5, reads DGGITQSPKYLFRKEGQNVTLSCEQNLNHDAMYWYRQDPGQGLRLIYYSQIVNDFQKGDIAEGYSVSREKKESFPLTVTSAQKNPTAFYLCASSAGGTQRGETQYFGPGTRLLVL.

This clone has just one count. The chain couples TRBV2 to TRBJ2-3, with D maybe TRBD1 (6 bases). V was pared by 8 bases and J by 4 bases, with 16 bases between. The CDR3 contains 14 residues. Looked up from germline, CDR1 is SNHLY and CDR2 is FYNNEI. CDR3 sequence reads: CASAPGVEPDTQYF. The CDR3 DNA reads TGTGCCAGCGCTCCAGGGGTTGAGCCAGATACGCAGTATTTT.

The gene calls are TRBV7-9 and TRBJ2-1; 8 bases match TRBD1. V shed 2 bases, J shed 8 bases, and the junction held 2 bases outside the gene matches. The CDR3 runs 13 residues. Germline V gene sequence: CDR1 SEHNR, CDR2 FQNEAQ (reference sequence). The CDR3 DNA is TGTGCCAGCAGCTTAAGGACAGGGCATGAGCAGTTCTTC. Encoded protein: CASSLRTGHEQFF.

In this sample, this clone turned up once. The chain is built from TRBV7-6 and TRBJ2-7, with 9 bases fitting TRBD2. The CDR3 spans 15 residues. V trimming: 5 bases; J trimming: 3 bases; junction bases outside the gene matches: 8. Germline assignment: CDR1 SGHVS and CDR2 FNYEAQ. CDR3 amino acids: CASSQAGTSFYEQYF. CDR3 bases: TGTGCCAGCAGCCAGGCCGGGACTAGCTTCTACGAGCAGTACTTC.

The chain employs TRBV28 and TRBJ2-7; TRBD1 might be the D (6 bases). This CDR3 has 11 amino acids. Germline CDR1 MDHEN, CDR2 SYDVKM. The V end was cut by 8 bases, the J end by 1 base, with 6 bases between. The CDR3 loop reads CASGTSYEQYF. CDR3 nucleotide sequence: TGTGCCAGCGGGACATCCTACGAGCAGTACTTC.

This clone occurred once. The rearrangement uses TRBV9 and TRBJ1-3; D is undetermined. The CDR3 extends over 16 amino acids. The V and J ends lost 1 base and 4 bases respectively, with 15 bases between them. In germline, CDR1 is SGDLS, CDR2 YYNGEE. CDR3 amino acids: CASSVWPGEAGNTIYF. DNA of the CDR3: TGTGCCAGCAGCGTATGGCCCGGAGAAGCGGGAAACACCATATATTTT.

This chain links TRBV2 with TRBJ1-2; 7 bases map to TRBD1. The CDR3 is 12 residues long. V shed 6 bases and J 8 bases; nucleotides not matched to a gene: 6. CDR1 and CDR2 (germline): SNHLY, FYNNEI. The CDR3 sequence: CASSTGDRGYTF. The CDR3 region has the DNA TGTGCCAGCAGCACAGGGGACCGCGGCTACACCTTC.

V and J are TRBV5-3 and TRBJ1-1; no clear D gene. TRBV5-3 is an ORF; its function is uncertain. The CDR3 sequence is 16 residues long. V lost 3 bases and J lost 0, with 15 bases in between. This chain's CDR3 is CARSSPPTDLNTEAFF. The CDR3 bases are TGTGCCAGAAGCTCCCCCCCGACGGACTTGAACACTGAAGCTTTCTTT.

The chain combines TRBV18 with TRBJ1-2; D gene ambiguous. CDR3 length: 13 residues. In germline, CDR1 is KGHSH, CDR2 LQKENI. V lost 3 bases, J lost 4 bases, and 9 bases lay in between. This chain's CDR3 is CASSPLLTYGYTF. DNA of the CDR3: TGTGCCAGCTCACCTTTACTTACCTATGGCTACACCTTC. Based on the CDR3 plus reference TRBV18 and TRBJ1-2, the full variable domain is NAGVMQNPRHLVRRRGQEARLRCSPMKGHSHVYWYRQLPEEGLKFMVYLQKENIIDESGMPKERFSAEFPKEGPSILRIQQVVRGDSAAYFCASSPLLTYGYTFGSGTRLTVV.